The 10 T cell receptor beta chains in this list originate from one sample, sequenced in a study of shared clonotypes between healthy human individuals. Clones were sequenced by immunoSEQ multiplex PCR, and TCRdb holds only the in-frame ones, with some missing. The top ten clones hold approximately 1.6% of a sample with hundreds of thousands of clones, over 65% of them seen once. The sequenced sample was memory CD4+ T cells sorted from blood. The sample's subset: CD45RA-negative fraction. These receptors all come from a woman in her 30s in good health.

V is TRBV7-8 and J is TRBJ2-3; 7 bases map to TRBD2. CDR1 and CDR2 (germline): SGHVS, FQNEAQ. Trimming cost V 2 bases and J 2 bases; bases outside gene matches: 7. The CDR3 is 16 residues long. The CDR3 bases are TGTGCCAGCAGCTTATTGTCTAGCGGAGACACAGATACGCAGTATTTT. Encoded protein: CASSLLSSGDTDTQYF.

The CDR3 DNA is TGCGCCAGCAGCTTGGCCGTGGGAGGTCAGCCCCAGCATTTT. Encoded protein: CASSLAVGGQPQHF. The V and J genes are TRBV5-1 and TRBJ1-5; D gene uncertain. The CDR3 extends over 14 amino acids. Germline values: CDR1 SGHRS, CDR2 YFSETQ. With 0 bases removed from V and 6 bases from J, the gap between germline ends came to 10 bases.

This clone occurred a few times. The V and J genes are TRBV28 and TRBJ1-4, with D maybe TRBD1 (6 bases). V was clipped by 4 bases and J by 8 bases, with 17 bases between them. CDR3 size: 15 residues. Germline V lookup: CDR1 MDHEN, CDR2 SYDVKM. The CDR3 nucleotides read TGTGCCAGCAGTTCGATGGGGGGCCAACAGGAAAAACTGTTTTTT. It yields the protein CASSSMGGQQEKLFF.

The rearrangement links TRBV5-4 to TRBJ2-7; the D gene is possibly TRBD1 (6 bases). The germline CDR1 and CDR2 sequences are SGHNT and YYREEE (reference sequence). V was clipped by 0 bases and J by 4 bases, with 14 bases between them. The CDR3 extends over 15 amino acids. The CDR3 protein is CASSLAPGDVYEQYF. The CDR3 DNA follows: TGTGCCAGCAGCTTGGCCCCAGGGGATGTGTACGAGCAGTACTTC.

The sample holds one count of this clone. The V and J genes are TRBV7-9 and TRBJ2-7, with 7 bases lining up with TRBD1. V shed 2 bases, J shed 1 base, and the junction held 14 bases outside the gene matches. CDR1 and CDR2 (germline): SEHNR, FQNEAQ (reference sequence). The CDR3 runs 18 residues. CDR3 protein: CASSLYAPGQPKSYEQYF. For the CDR3, the DNA is TGTGCCAGCAGCTTATATGCCCCGGGACAGCCAAAATCCTACGAGCAGTACTTC.

This chain joins TRBV28 and TRBJ1-2; TRBD1 aligns across 8 bases. J lost 8 bases, V lost 7 bases, and 9 bases had no gene match. This CDR3 has 13 residues. Germline V gene sequence: CDR1 MDHEN, CDR2 SYDVKM. CDR3 loop: CASKPGQGGGYTF. CDR3 nucleotide sequence: TGTGCCAGCAAACCTGGACAGGGAGGGGGCTACACCTTC.

The chain recombines TRBV28 with TRBJ2-5, with D hard to call. Germline V gene data show CDR1 as MDHEN and CDR2 as SYDVKM. The CDR3 runs to 15 residues. The V end lost 4 bases, the J end lost 2 bases, and 14 bases lay between the germline ends. DNA for the CDR3: TGTGCCAGCAGTTCCACCTTGGTCCCACAAGAGACCCAGTACTTC. The encoded protein is CASSSTLVPQETQYF.

The J gene is TRBJ2-5, the V gene TRBV14; D gene ambiguous. The CDR3 totals 15 residues. The germline V and J ends were trimmed by 6 bases and 1 base, with 15 bases remaining between them. Per germline, CDR1 SGHDN and CDR2 FVKESK. This chain's CDR3 is CASSPLLQIQETQYF. The CDR3, as DNA: TGTGCCAGCAGTCCGCTATTACAGATCCAAGAGACCCAGTACTTC.

The chain links TRBV2 to TRBJ2-3, with D possibly matching TRBD2 (6 bases). V was shortened by 8 bases and J by 0 bases, with 12 bases between the two germline ends. Germline CDR1 SNHLY, CDR2 FYNNEI. This CDR3 is 14 amino acids long. CDR3 protein: CASPRTTSTDTQYF. CDR3 in DNA: TGTGCCAGCCCGAGGACTACTAGCACAGATACGCAGTATTTT.

The CDR3 is CASSLEGQGNEKLFF. In nucleotides, the CDR3 is TGCGCCAGCAGCTTGGAGGGGCAGGGTAATGAAAAACTGTTTTTT. The rearrangement uses TRBV5-1 and TRBJ1-4, with D perhaps matching TRBD1 (5 bases). Per germline, CDR1 SGHRS and CDR2 YFSETQ. The V gene lost 0 bases and the J gene lost 4 bases, with 10 bases spanning the gap. There are 15 residues in the CDR3. The full variable domain, in which reference TRBV5-1 and TRBJ1-4 provide the parts outside the CDR3, is KAGVTQTPRYLIKTRGQQVTLSCSPISGHRSVSWYQQTPGQGLQFLFEYFSETQRNKGNFPGRFSGRQFSNSRSEMNVSTLELGDSALYLCASSLEGQGNEKLFFGSGTQLSVL.